The 2 T cell receptor beta chains presented below share a single source sample, sequenced in a study of blood T cell repertoires in COVID-19. Only in-frame clones appear in the TCRdb table, and some are missing; sequencing was by immunoSEQ multiplex PCR. The repertoire holds about 150,000 clones, with approximately 80% as singletons. Material: peripheral blood. The source of these receptors is a woman between 50 and 59 years old with acute or convalescent COVID-19.

The genes are TRBV28 and TRBJ2-7, with 7 bases that match TRBD2. The germline CDR1 and CDR2 sequences are MDHEN and SYDVKM. With V trimmed by 5 bases and J by 1 base, 8 bases remained unmatched. The CDR3 consists of 15 residues. In DNA, the CDR3 is TGTGCCAGCAGTCCATTCAAGCGGGATTCCTACGAGCAGTACTTC. Its translation is CASSPFKRDSYEQYF.

The CDR3 region has the DNA TGCGCCAGCAGCCAAGATCCAGGGTGGGGTGGGAATCAGCCCCAGCATTTT. The encoded protein is CASSQDPGWGGNQPQHF. V gene TRBV4-1 combines with J gene TRBJ1-5; the D gene is possibly TRBD1 (5 bases). CDR1 is MGHRA and CDR2 is YSYEKL in the germline V gene. This CDR3 region has 17 residues. V was cut by 0 bases and J by 4 bases, with 16 bases left in between.